This T cell receptor (beta chain) was identified during a study of blood T cell repertoires in COVID-19. Per germline, CDR1 MDHEN and CDR2 SYDVKM. The CDR3 covers 14 residues. Trimming left V 3 bases short and J 4 bases short, with 13 bases between. Per the original data handling: Amplifying reference gene primers gave estimates of nucleated cell counts. Profiled with immunoSEQ multiplex PCR; TCRdb holds only in-frame clones, not every one. V and J calls and clone size follow that table, whereas D and trimming were derived from the DNA. Here the sample spans 250,000 to 350,000 clones, around 88% being singletons.

This chain uses TRBV28 with TRBJ2-7, with a weak D call TRBD1 (6 bases). The sequenced material came from peripheral blood. This TCR came from a woman in her 30s who had recovered from COVID-19. The CDR3 sequence is CASSLSTGFYEQYF. CDR3 sequence (DNA): TGTGCCAGCAGTTTGAGTACAGGGTTTTACGAGCAGTACTTC.